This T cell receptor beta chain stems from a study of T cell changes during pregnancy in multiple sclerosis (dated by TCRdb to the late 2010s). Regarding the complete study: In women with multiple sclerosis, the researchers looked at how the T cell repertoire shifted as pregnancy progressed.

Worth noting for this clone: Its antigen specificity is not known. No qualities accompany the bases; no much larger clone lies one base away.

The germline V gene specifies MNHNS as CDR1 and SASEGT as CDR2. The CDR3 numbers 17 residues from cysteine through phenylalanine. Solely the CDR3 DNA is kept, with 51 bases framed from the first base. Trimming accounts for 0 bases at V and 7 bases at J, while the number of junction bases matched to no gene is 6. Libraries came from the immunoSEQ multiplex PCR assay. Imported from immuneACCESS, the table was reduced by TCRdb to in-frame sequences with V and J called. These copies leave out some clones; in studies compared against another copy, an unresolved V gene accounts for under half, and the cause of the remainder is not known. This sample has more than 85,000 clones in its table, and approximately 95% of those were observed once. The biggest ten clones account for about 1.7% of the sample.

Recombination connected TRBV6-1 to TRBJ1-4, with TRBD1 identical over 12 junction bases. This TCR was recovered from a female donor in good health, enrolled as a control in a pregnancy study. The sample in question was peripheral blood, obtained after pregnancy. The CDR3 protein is CASSEAGTGGKVEKLFF. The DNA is TGTGCCAGCAGTGAAGCGGGGACAGGGGGCAAGGTTGAAAAACTGTTTTTT.